Below, one T cell receptor beta chain is given with its context. Antigen specificity is unknown. The source of the sample is a study of T cell responses to AZD1222 COVID-19 vaccine. Study background: Some second doses came at about 4 weeks and others at about 12 weeks; these were pooled. General study results and limits: Donors, mostly white British, included more females; clonal diversity was possibly underestimated. Nearly half of spike-specific TCRs reportedly target unmutated variant regions. Across the whole spike, CD4 TCRs peaked at regions 160-218 and 743-854.

Data came from immunoSEQ multiplex PCR; TCRdb stores just in-frame clones and leaves some out. Among 130,000 to 150,000 clones listed, around 90% were seen once. V gave up 4 bases and J gave up 4 bases, with 10 bases separating them. The CDR3 consists of 14 residues. CDR1 is SGHTA and CDR2 is FQGTGA in the germline V gene. The TCR sequence derives from an adult in good health. The J gene is TRBJ2-2, the V gene TRBV7-3; D is ambiguous. Sequences were derived from peripheral blood, sampled on day 0 of AZD1222 vaccination. CDR3 in DNA: TGTGCCAGCAGCTCCGGACCGGGCACCGGGGAGCTGTTTTTT. This codes for CASSSGPGTGELFF.